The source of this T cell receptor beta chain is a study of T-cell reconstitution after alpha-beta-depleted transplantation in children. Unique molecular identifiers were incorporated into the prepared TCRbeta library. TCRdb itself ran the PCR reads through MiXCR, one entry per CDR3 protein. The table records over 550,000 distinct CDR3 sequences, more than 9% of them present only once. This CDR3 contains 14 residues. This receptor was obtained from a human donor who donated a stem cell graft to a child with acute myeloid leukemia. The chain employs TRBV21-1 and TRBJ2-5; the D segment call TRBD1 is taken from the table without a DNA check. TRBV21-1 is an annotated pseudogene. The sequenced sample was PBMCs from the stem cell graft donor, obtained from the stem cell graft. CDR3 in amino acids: CASSNEPRGETQYF. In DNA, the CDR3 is TGTGCCAGCAGCAATGAACCCCGGGGAGAGACCCAGTACTTC.